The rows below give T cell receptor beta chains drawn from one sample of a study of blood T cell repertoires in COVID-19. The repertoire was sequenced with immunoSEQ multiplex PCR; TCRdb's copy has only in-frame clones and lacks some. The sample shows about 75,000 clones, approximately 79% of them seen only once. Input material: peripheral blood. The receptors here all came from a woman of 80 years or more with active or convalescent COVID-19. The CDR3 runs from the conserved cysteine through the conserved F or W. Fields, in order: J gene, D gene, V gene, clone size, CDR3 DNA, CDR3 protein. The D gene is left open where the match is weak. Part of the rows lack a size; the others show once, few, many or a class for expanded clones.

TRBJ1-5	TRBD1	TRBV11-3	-	TGTGCCAGCAGCTTACCCCCAGACAGGGGTCAGCCCCAGCATTTT	CASSLPPDRGQPQHF
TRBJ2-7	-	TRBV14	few	TGTGCCAGCAGCCAAGATACCCTAAGTCTTAAGCAGTACTTC	CASSQDTLSLKQYF
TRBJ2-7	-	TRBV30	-	TGTGCCTGGAGCGGCGGGGCAATTTCCTACGAGCAGTACTTC	CAWSGGAISYEQYF
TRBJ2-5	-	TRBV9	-	TGTGCCAGCAGCGCGGACTATCAAGAGACCCAGTACTTC	CASSADYQETQYF
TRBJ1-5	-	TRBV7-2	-	TGTGCCAGCAGCTTAGTCGTTAGTGCCAATCAGCCCCAGCATTTT	CASSLVVSANQPQHF
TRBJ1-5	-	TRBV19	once	TGTGCCAGTAGTCCCCCTCCGGGGGGTTATAGCAATCAGCCCCAGCATTTT	CASSPPPGGYSNQPQHF
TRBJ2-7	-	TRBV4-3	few	TGCGCCAGCAGCCAAGGGTTCGGCTACGAGCAGTACTTC	CASSQGFGYEQYF
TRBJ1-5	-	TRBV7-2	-	TGTGCCAGCAGCCCCCTGGGGGGACTTAGCAATCAGCCCCAGCATTTT	CASSPLGGLSNQPQHF
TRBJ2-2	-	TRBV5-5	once	TGTGCCAGCACAGCGCAACCCGCGAACACCGGGGAGCTGTTTTTT	CASTAQPANTGELFF
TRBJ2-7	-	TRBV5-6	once	TGTGCCAGCAGCTTCTTATCCACGGTGGTCTACGAGCAGTACTTC	CASSFLSTVVYEQYF
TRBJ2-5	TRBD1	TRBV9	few	TGTGCCAGCAGCGACAGGACAGGCAATTACCAAGAGACCCAGTACTTC	CASSDRTGNYQETQYF
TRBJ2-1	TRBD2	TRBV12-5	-	TGTGCTAGTGGTCGCCTAGCGGGGGGGTACAATGAGCAGTTCTTC	CASGRLAGGYNEQFF
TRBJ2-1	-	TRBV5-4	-	TGTGCCAGCAGCTTGGTCGACAATGAGCAGTTCTTC	CASSLVDNEQFF
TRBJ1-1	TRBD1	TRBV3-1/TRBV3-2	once	TGTGCCAGCAGCCCCTGGACAGGCAGCATGAACACTGAAGCTTTCTTT	CASSPWTGSMNTEAFF
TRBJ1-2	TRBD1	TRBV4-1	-	TGCGCCAGCAGCCAAGTCGGACAGGTGAACTATGGCTACACCTTC	CASSQVGQVNYGYTF
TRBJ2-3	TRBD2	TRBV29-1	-	TGCAGCGGGGGGACTAGCAGCACAGATACGCAGTATTTT	CSGGTSSTDTQYF
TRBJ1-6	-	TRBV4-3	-	TGCGCCAGCAGCCAAGAGGGAGGGGTGGGTCTGAATTCACCCCTCCACTTT	CASSQEGGVGLNSPLHF
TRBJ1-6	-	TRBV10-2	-	TGCGCCAGCAGAGGGGACCGGGAGGCACCCCTCCACTTT	CASRGDREAPLHF
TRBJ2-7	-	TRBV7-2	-	TGTGCCAGCAGCCCGCAGGACTACGAGCAGTACTTC	CASSPQDYEQYF
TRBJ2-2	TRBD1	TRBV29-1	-	TGCAGCGCCACACGACTCGGGACAGGGGTAACCGGGGAGCTGTTTTTT	CSATRLGTGVTGELFF
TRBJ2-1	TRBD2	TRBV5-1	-	TGCGCCAGCGGGGGGGTAGGTATAGGGGTCTATGAGCAGTTCTTC	CASGGVGIGVYEQFF
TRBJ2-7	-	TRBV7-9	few	TGTGCCAGCAGCTCCCGGGAATCCTACGAGCAGTACTTC	CASSSRESYEQYF
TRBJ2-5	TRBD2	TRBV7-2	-	TGTGCCAGCAGCTCGAGGGCTAGCGGGGCCCACTTGGGCCAGTACTTC	CASSSRASGAHLGQYF
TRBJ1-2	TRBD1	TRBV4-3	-	TGCGCCAGCAGCCAAGCACCTCTGGGGGGACAGGTTGGCTACACCTTC	CASSQAPLGGQVGYTF
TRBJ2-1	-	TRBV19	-	TGTGCCAGTAGTATGGGGCGAATCTCCTACAATGAGCAGTTCTTC	CASSMGRISYNEQFF
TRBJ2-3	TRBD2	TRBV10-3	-	TGTGCCATCAGCTCACCGGAGGCGAGCGGGAGGGCCCACCTACGGACAGATACGCAGTATTTT	CAISSPEASGRAHLRTDTQYF
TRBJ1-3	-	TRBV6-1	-	TGTGCCAGCAGCCCCAGCTCTGGAAACACCATATATTTT	CASSPSSGNTIYF
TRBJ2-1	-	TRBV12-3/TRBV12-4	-	TGTGCCAGCAGTTTAGCGCACGGGAATGAGCAGTTCTTC	CASSLAHGNEQFF
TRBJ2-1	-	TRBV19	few	TGTGCCAGTAGTATGTCCACGAGCTCCTACAATGAGCAGTTCTTC	CASSMSTSSYNEQFF
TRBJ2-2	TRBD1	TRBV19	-	TGTGCCAGTAGTGTGGGACAGGGGGTCTTCGGCGGGGAGCTGTTTTTT	CASSVGQGVFGGELFF
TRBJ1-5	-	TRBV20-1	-	TGCAGTGCTAGTGAAGTCTTGGGCAGTTACAATCAGCCCCAGCATTTT	CSASEVLGSYNQPQHF
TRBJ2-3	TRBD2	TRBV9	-	TGTGCCAGCAGCGTAGCAACTTCTAGCGGAGGAGCGGGAGATACGCAGTATTTT	CASSVATSSGGAGDTQYF
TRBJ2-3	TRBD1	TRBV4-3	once	TGCGCCAGCAGCCAAGAGCTTCGCGGACAGGGGACAGATACGCAGTATTTT	CASSQELRGQGTDTQYF
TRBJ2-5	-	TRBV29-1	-	TGCAGCGTTGACCCAGGGTCTGTGGAGACCCAGTACTTC	CSVDPGSVETQYF
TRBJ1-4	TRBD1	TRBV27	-	TGTGCCAGCAGTTCGACAGGGGGTATTGAAAAACTGTTTTTT	CASSSTGGIEKLFF
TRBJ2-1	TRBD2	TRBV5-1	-	TGCGCCAGCAGCTTGCGGGCTAGCGGGAGTGGCTACAATGAGCAGTTCTTC	CASSLRASGSGYNEQFF
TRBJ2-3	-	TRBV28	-	TGTGCCAGCAGTCAGCGACTCCCATACACAGATACGCAGTATTTT	CASSQRLPYTDTQYF
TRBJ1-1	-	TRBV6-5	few	TGTGCCAGCAGTTACGCGCCGTCCAACACTGAAGCTTTCTTT	CASSYAPSNTEAFF
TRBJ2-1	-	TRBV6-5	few	TGTGCCAGCATCGTCTCCGCGAGGCAGTTCTTC	CASIVSARQFF
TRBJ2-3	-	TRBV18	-	TGTGCCAGCTCCGGACAGATCGTCACAGATACGCAGTATTTT	CASSGQIVTDTQYF
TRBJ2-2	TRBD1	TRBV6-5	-	TGTGCCAGCAGTCTAGGACAGGGGGCGCCCGGGGAGCTGTTTTTT	CASSLGQGAPGELFF
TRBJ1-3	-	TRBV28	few	TGTGCCAGCAGTTTCGGCACCATATATTTT	CASSFGTIYF
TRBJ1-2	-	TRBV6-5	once	TGTGCCAGCAGTTACCAGGGCGGGAGTGACGATGGCTACACCTTC	CASSYQGGSDDGYTF
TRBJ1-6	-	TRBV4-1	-	TGCGCCAGCAGCCAAGATCTGTTTTCCTTTAATTCACCCCTCCACTTT	CASSQDLFSFNSPLHF
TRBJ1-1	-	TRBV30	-	TGTGCCTGGAGTCGGCGGCTGAACACTGAAGCTTTCTTT	CAWSRRLNTEAFF
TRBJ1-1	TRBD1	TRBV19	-	TGTGCCAGTAGTAATACCCCCGGACAGGGTCGCGCGGGGGCTTTCTTT	CASSNTPGQGRAGAFF
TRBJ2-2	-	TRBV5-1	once	TGCGCCAGCAGCTCGGGTTTAGGGGAGCTGTTTTTT	CASSSGLGELFF
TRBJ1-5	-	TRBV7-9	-	TGTGCCAGCAGCCAGTATGGCAATCAGCCCCAGCATTTT	CASSQYGNQPQHF
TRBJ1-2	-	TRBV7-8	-	TGTGCCAGCAGCTTAAGCGGGGGGGGCCGCTATGGCTACACCTTC	CASSLSGGGRYGYTF
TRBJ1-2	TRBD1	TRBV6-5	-	TGTGCCAGCAGTCGGGACAGGCCGGGGGGAGGCTACACCTTC	CASSRDRPGGGYTF